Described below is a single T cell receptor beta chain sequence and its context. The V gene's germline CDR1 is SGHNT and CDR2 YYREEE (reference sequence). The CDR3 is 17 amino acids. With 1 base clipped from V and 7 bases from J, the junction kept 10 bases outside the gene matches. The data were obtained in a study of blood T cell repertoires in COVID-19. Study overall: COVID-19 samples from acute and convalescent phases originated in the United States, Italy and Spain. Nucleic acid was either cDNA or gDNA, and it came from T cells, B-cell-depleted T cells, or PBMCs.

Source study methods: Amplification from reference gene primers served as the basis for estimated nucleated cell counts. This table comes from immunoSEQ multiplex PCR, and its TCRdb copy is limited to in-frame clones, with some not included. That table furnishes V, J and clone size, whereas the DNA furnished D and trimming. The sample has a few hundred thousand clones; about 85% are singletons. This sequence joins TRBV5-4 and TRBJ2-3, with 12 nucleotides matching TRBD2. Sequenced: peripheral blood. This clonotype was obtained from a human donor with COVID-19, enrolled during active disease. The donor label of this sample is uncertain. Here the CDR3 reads CASSLLASGRAVNTQYF. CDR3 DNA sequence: TGTGCCAGCAGCTTGCTGGCTAGCGGGAGGGCCGTGAATACGCAGTATTTT.